This TCR beta chain was recorded in a study of T cell repertoires in cytomegalovirus infection. TCRdb processed the reads anew with MiXCR; each CDR3 protein has one entry. The top ten clones hold just over 30% of a sample with 200,000 or so distinct CDR3 sequences, roughly 27% of them seen once. The CDR3 spans 15 residues. The germline gives CDR1 MNHNS, CDR2 SASEGT. V dropped 0 bases and J dropped 0 bases, with 8 bases sitting between them. This TCR was sampled from a human donor in good health (CMV status not recorded). Some clones in this sample may be carry-over from other donors' samples. The chain recombines TRBV6-1 with TRBJ1-2; the D is unclear. Sequenced: PBMCs. CDR3 in DNA: TGTGCCAGCAGTGAAGCCCCGGCAGCTAACTATGGCTACACCTTC. Translating gives CASSEAPAANYGYTF.